This TCR beta chain was recorded in a study of Ad26.COV2.S vaccination and SARS-CoV-2 variants. The repertoire was sequenced with immunoSEQ multiplex PCR; TCRdb's copy has only in-frame clones and lacks some. The sample includes roughly 180,000 clones, 87% of them seen just once. As concerns this clone: As yet, its antigen is unknown.

The V end was cut by 3 bases, the J end by 0 bases, with 21 bases between. The CDR3 has 18 residues. The V gene's germline CDR1 is SGHTS and CDR2 YDEGEE. Study findings and constraints: Ad26.COV2.S recipients had broader spike-specific TCRs (P = 0.0014).

The sequence derives from a human donor who had recovered from COVID-19. The starting material was peripheral blood, obtained after recovery from COVID-19. The rearrangement uses TRBV5-8 and TRBJ1-1; possible D gene TRBD1, 5 bases. CDR3 amino acids: CASSSREILSLLNTEAFF. The CDR3, as DNA: TGTGCCAGCAGCTCCAGGGAGATCCTATCCCTGTTGAACACTGAAGCTTTCTTT.